This note documents a single T cell receptor (beta chain) sequence. Its target is not known. This entry belongs to a study of shared clonotypes between healthy human individuals. Study-level results: Compared with memory subsets, naive subsets generally had larger estimated richness.

The naive CD8 subset, CD45RO-negative cells positively selected for CCR7, excluded terminally differentiated effector memory CD45RA+ cells. Profiling relied on immunoSEQ multiplex PCR, and the TCRdb table lists in-frame clones only, not all of them. The sample has over 2,000,000 clones; roughly 93% are singletons. This CDR3 comprises 13 residues. Germline V lookup: CDR1 MGHDK, CDR2 SYGVNS. V gave up 4 bases and J gave up 5 bases; unmatched junction bases: 4. The sequence came from a man between 18 and 29 years old in good health. Some clones in this sample may be carry-over from other donors' samples. The chain combines TRBV25-1 with TRBJ1-1; 7 bases align to TRBD1. Sample: naive CD8+ T cells from PBMCs. The CDR3 loop is CASSGTGETEAFF. In nucleotides, the CDR3 is TGTGCCAGCAGTGGGACAGGAGAGACTGAAGCTTTCTTT.